This T cell receptor (beta chain) emerged from a study of T cell responses to AZD1222 COVID-19 vaccine (dated by TCRdb to 2020 to 2022). Background for the entire study: TCR sequencing was performed for about 250 trial participants, of whom 200 to 220 were given two doses of AZD1222 and around 25 were given two doses of MenACWY control vaccine. Trial participants were enrolled into age subgroups of 18-55, 56-69 and 70-plus years, which contained around 140, 26 and 57 TCR-sequenced participants, respectively.

The investigation overall reported the following: Conclusions about previously exposed vaccinees are limited, since just six or seven AZD1222 recipients were seropositive for SARS-CoV-2 at baseline. Participants were mostly white British and included more females than males, and it was suggested by the authors that clonal diversity may have been underestimated. The vaccine-associated CD4 TCRs covered the entire spike protein, and the dominant responses fell in regions 160-218 and 743-854. Because no day 14 peak-response samples were available, the repertoires could be characterized only after the peak T cell response. The 56-69-year group was small, and its depth increase did not reach significance, likely because of low power. Reportedly, close to half of the unique spike-specific TCRs recognized epitopes lying outside the regions that are mutated in the B.1.351 and B.1.1.7 variants. A significant rise in spike-specific TCR breadth and depth was observed after two AZD1222 doses relative to day 0 and relative to MenACWY recipients.

The CDR3 regions of human TCRbeta chains were subjected to immunosequencing. On the authors' methods: Repertoire TCRs were matched against a reference library of SARS-CoV-2-specific TCRs generated with the MIRA antigen-specificity platform. Breadth meant the fraction of unique TCRs that were SARS-CoV-2-associated, whereas depth meant the fraction of total T cells that were SARS-CoV-2-associated. Using the MIRA data, each spike-specific TCR was assigned both to the spike region to which the TCR was reactive and to a CD4 or CD8 class. Log10-transformed breadth and depth values were compared by one-way ANOVA with Sidak's multiple comparisons tests. This is the immuneACCESS table as TCRdb keeps it, with only in-frame sequences that have V and J called. A part of the clones is gone; compared with another copy, unresolved V genes explain less than half, and the rest is unexplained. The V and J calls and clone size were taken over from that table, and D and trimming were inferred from the DNA. The sample data list 84,000 or so clones, and roughly 86% of these were observed just once. Roughly 5.1% of the sample comes from the top ten.

Relative to germline, V is 1 base shorter and J is 0 bases shorter, with 9 bases between their ends. CDR1 is given as SGHTA and CDR2 as FQGNSA, both from the germline V gene. Counted from cysteine to phenylalanine, this CDR3 has 16 amino acids. Just CDR3 DNA is preserved here, 48 bases in frame from base 1. With respect to this clone: Its antigen is not yet known. Per-base qualities were not stored, and no clone one base away is much larger.

This specimen's time point label, interpreted: baseline before first vaccination. This sample's treatment or condition label indicates: meningococcal conjugate vaccine given as trial control. Vaccinee samples were obtained from the UK trials COV001 and COV002, which included a single-blind randomized controlled phase 2/3 trial of AZD1222 (ChAdOx1 nCoV-19) in healthy adults. For TCRbeta chain sequencing, PBMC samples from trial participants were taken at day 0 and at day 28 after the second dose. This receptor was identified in an adult in good health. The sequence joins TRBV7-2 to TRBJ2-2; a tentative D call is TRBD2 (5 bases match). The sample here was peripheral blood, taken on day 0 of MenACWY control vaccination. The CDR3 sequence is CASSLVRGSNTGELFF. The nucleotide sequence reads as follows: TGTGCCAGCAGCTTAGTTCGGGGATCGAACACCGGGGAGCTGTTTTTT.